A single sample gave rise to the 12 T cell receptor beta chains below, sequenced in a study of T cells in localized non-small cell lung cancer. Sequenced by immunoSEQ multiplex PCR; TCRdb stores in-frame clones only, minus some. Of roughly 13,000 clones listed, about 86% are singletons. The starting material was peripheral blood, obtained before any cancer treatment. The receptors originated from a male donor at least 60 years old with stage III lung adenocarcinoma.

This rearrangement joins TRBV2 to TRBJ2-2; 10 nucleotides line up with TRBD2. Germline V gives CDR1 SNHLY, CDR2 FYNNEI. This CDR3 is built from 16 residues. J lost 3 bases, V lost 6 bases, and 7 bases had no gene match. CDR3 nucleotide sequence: TGTGCCAGCAGGTTCAGCGGGAGGGACGACACCGGGGAGCTGTTTTTT. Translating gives CASRFSGRDDTGELFF. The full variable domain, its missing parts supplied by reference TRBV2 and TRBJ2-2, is EPEVTQTPSHQVTQMGQEVILRCVPISNHLYFYWYRQILGQKVEFLVSFYNNEISEKSEIFDDQFSVERPDGSNFTLKIRSTKLEDSAMYFCASRFSGRDDTGELFFGEGSRLTVL.

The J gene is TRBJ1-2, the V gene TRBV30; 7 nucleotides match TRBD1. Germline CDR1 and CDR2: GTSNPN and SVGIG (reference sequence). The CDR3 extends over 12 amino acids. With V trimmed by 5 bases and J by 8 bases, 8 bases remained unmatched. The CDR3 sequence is CAWDRAGSGYTF. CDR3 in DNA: TGTGCCTGGGACAGGGCCGGATCCGGCTACACCTTC. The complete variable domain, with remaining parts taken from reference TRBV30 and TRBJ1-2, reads SQTIHQWPATLVQPVGSPLSLECTVEGTSNPNLYWYRQAAGRGLQLLFYSVGIGQISSEVPQNLSASRPQDRQFILSSKKLLLSDSGFYLCAWDRAGSGYTFGSGTRLTVV.

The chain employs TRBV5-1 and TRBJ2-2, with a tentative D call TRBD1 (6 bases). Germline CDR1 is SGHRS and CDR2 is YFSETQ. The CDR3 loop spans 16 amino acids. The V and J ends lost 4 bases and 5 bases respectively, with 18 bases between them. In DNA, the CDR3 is TGCGCCAGCAGCAAAACGTCCGGGACAAAAACCGGGGAGCTGTTTTTT. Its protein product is CASSKTSGTKTGELFF.

CDR3 in amino acids: CSARDNYEQYF. DNA of the CDR3: TGCAGTGCTAGGGACAACTACGAGCAGTACTTC. The chain couples TRBV20-1 to TRBJ2-7; D possibly corresponds to TRBD1 (5 bases). This CDR3 comprises 11 residues. The V gene's germline CDR1 is DFQATT and CDR2 SNEGSKA (reference sequence). V was cut by 3 bases and J by 3 bases, with 6 bases left in between.

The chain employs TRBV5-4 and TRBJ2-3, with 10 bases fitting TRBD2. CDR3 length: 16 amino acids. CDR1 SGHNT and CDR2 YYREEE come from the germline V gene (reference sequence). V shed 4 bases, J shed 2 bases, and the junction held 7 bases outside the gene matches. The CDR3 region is CASSLVLAGNTDTQYF. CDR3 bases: TGTGCCAGCAGCCTGGTACTAGCGGGAAACACAGATACGCAGTATTTT.

CDR3 coding DNA: TGTGCCAGCAGTGAAGCCGGGACTAGGGGCACGAATACGCAGTATTTT. Encoded protein: CASSEAGTRGTNTQYF. The genes are TRBV25-1 and TRBJ2-3, with 8 bases matching TRBD2. The V gene end was trimmed by 2 bases and the J gene end by 7 bases; junction bases not matched to a gene: 11. This CDR3 contains 16 residues. Germline values: CDR1 MGHDK, CDR2 SYGVNS.

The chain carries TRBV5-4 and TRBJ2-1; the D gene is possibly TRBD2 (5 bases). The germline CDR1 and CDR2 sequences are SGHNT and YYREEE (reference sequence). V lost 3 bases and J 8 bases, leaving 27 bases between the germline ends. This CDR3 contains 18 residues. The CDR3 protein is CASSSPATHRRDGHEQFF. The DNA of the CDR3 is TGTGCCAGCAGCTCCCCGGCGACCCACCGTCGGGATGGACATGAGCAGTTCTTC.

In nucleotides, the CDR3 is TGTGCCAGCAGCCGCGAGACCAGAGCGGCTTTCTTT. It yields the protein CASSRETRAAFF. The chain recombines TRBV7-9 with TRBJ1-1; no firm D call. This CDR3 region has 12 residues. From germline, CDR1 is SEHNR and CDR2 FQNEAQ (reference sequence). The ends were cut back, 5 bases at V and 11 bases at J, with 15 bases in the middle.

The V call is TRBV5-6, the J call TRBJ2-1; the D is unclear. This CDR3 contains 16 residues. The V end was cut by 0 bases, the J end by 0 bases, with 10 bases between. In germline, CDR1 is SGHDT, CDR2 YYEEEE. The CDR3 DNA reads TGTGCCAGCAGCTTGGAGCCTTTTAGCTCCTACAATGAGCAGTTCTTC. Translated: CASSLEPFSSYNEQFF.

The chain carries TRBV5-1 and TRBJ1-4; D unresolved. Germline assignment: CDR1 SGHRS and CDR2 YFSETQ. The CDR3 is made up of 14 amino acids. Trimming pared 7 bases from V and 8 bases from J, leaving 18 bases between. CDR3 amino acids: CASADGLAREKLFF. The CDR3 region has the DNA TGCGCCAGCGCGGACGGACTAGCCCGCGAAAAACTGTTTTTT.

The CDR3 DNA reads TGTGCCAGCAGCTCGGGACAGGGGATCGAGACCCAGTACTTC. This translates into CASSSGQGIETQYF. This rearrangement joins TRBV7-6 to TRBJ2-5; 10 bases line up with TRBD1. Losses at the gene ends were 4 bases for V and 5 bases for J; bases not matched to a gene: 4. The CDR3 length is 14 residues. Germline lookup yields CDR1 SGHVS and CDR2 FNYEAQ.

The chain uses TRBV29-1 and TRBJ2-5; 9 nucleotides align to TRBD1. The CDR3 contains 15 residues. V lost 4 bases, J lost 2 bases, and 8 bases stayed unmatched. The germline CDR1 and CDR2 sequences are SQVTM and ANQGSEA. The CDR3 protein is CSVVPTGGTQETQYF. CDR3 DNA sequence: TGCAGCGTTGTACCGACAGGGGGAACTCAAGAGACCCAGTACTTC.